The 23 T cell receptor beta chains reported below all come from one sample, sequenced in a study of control samples from healthy donors and cancer patients. The data were produced by immunoSEQ multiplex PCR, yet TCRdb's version contains in-frame clones alone and is incomplete. The sample yields about 98,000 clones, around 80% seen once. Sequenced material: blood. All receptors come from a woman in her thirties in good health.

The CDR3 bases are TGTGCCAGCAGTGAAGTGGGTCAGAGCTATGGCTACACCTTC. Encoded protein: CASSEVGQSYGYTF. The rearrangement joins TRBV6-1 to TRBJ1-2; D call uncertain. From germline, CDR1 is MNHNS and CDR2 SASEGT. The CDR3 spans 14 residues. Trimming took off 1 base at V and 4 bases at J, with 10 bases between the two ends.

The chain carries TRBV27 and TRBJ2-7; the D gene is possibly TRBD1 (6 bases). Trimming pared 1 base from V and 6 bases from J, leaving 13 bases between. Germline assignment: CDR1 MNHEY and CDR2 SMNVEV (reference sequence). The CDR3 is made up of 14 amino acids. CDR3 DNA sequence: TGTGCCAGCAGTTTATACAGGGAGAACCCCGAGCAGTACTTC. It is translated as CASSLYRENPEQYF.

This chain joins TRBV9 and TRBJ2-2; 9 bases align to TRBD2. V shed 0 bases and J 3 bases; nucleotides not matched to a gene: 0. The CDR3 contains 15 residues. Germline CDR1 SGDLS, CDR2 YYNGEE. This CDR3 reads CASSVGGGDTGELFF. In DNA, the CDR3 is TGTGCCAGCAGCGTAGGCGGGGGGGACACCGGGGAGCTGTTTTTT.

The V call is TRBV30, the J call TRBJ2-7, with D perhaps matching TRBD1 (5 bases). This CDR3 is built from 15 residues. V lost 2 bases and J 2 bases, leaving 16 bases between the germline ends. The germline CDR1 and CDR2 sequences are GTSNPN and SVGIG (reference sequence). CDR3 DNA sequence: TGTGCCTGGAGTTTCCCCCCCCCAGGGACCTACGAGCAGTACTTC. Amino acid sequence: CAWSFPPPGTYEQYF.

V is TRBV5-4 and J is TRBJ1-1; maybe TRBD1 (5 bases). The V and J ends lost 4 bases and 5 bases respectively, with 15 bases between them. Germline loops: CDR1 SGHNT, CDR2 YYREEE (reference sequence). CDR3 length: 14 amino acids. The chain's CDR3 is CASSTQGYMTEAFF. The CDR3 nucleotides are TGTGCCAGCAGCACTCAGGGTTATATGACTGAAGCTTTCTTT.

J is TRBJ2-7 and V is TRBV14, with D perhaps matching TRBD1 or TRBD2 (6 bases each). The CDR3 has 15 amino acids. The V gene's germline CDR1 is SGHDN and CDR2 FVKESK. Trimming took off 0 bases at V and 3 bases at J, with 12 bases between the two ends. Here the CDR3 reads CASSQDLGGDYEQYF. The CDR3 bases are TGTGCCAGCAGCCAAGATCTCGGGGGCGACTACGAGCAGTACTTC.

CDR3 loop: CASSDWGGRANYGYTF. CDR3 DNA sequence: TGTGCCAGCAGTGATTGGGGTGGCAGGGCGAACTATGGCTACACCTTC. J is TRBJ1-2 and V is TRBV2; perhaps TRBD1 as D (5 bases). The germline gives CDR1 SNHLY, CDR2 FYNNEI. The V and J ends lost 3 bases and 2 bases respectively, with 16 bases between them. The CDR3 runs to 16 residues.

The CDR3 is CASKALRTDTQYF. CDR3 DNA: TGTGCCAGCAAAGCTCTTAGGACAGATACGCAGTATTTT. The J gene is TRBJ2-3, the V gene TRBV2, with no clear D. The germline V gene has CDR1 SNHLY and CDR2 FYNNEI. This CDR3 comprises 13 residues. V was pared by 7 bases and J by 3 bases, with 11 bases between.

V is TRBV4-3 and J is TRBJ2-5, with a weak D call TRBD2 (6 bases). The V end was cut by 3 bases, the J end by 5 bases, with 16 bases between. The CDR3 length is 15 residues. CDR1 is LGHNA and CDR2 is YSLEER in the germline V gene. For the CDR3, the DNA is TGCGCCAGCAGCCAGGGGACTGCCCCTCATGAGACCCAGTACTTC. Protein: CASSQGTAPHETQYF.

This chain links TRBV9 with TRBJ2-3, with 14 nucleotides matching TRBD2. This CDR3 has 16 residues. The V segment lost 4 bases and the J segment 5 bases; nucleotides outside the gene matches: 6. The V gene's germline CDR1 is SGDLS and CDR2 YYNGEE. Here the CDR3 DNA reads TGTGCCAGCAGCCATGGGACTAGCGGGGGTGAAGATACGCAGTATTTT. Its translation is CASSHGTSGGEDTQYF.

This chain connects TRBV6-2 or TRBV6-3 to TRBJ2-7; no clear D. The CDR3 length is 11 residues. Germline V gene data show CDR1 as MNHEY and CDR2 as SVGEGT. With 5 bases removed from V and 5 bases from J, the gap between germline ends came to 7 bases. Here the CDR3 reads CASSPFDEQYF. The CDR3 DNA sequence: TGTGCCAGCAGTCCCTTCGACGAGCAGTACTTC.

The gene calls are TRBV5-1 and TRBJ2-3; D is unresolved. The V gene's germline CDR1 is SGHRS and CDR2 YFSETQ. The CDR3 is 18 amino acids. V was trimmed by 3 bases and J by 3 bases, leaving 23 bases between them. Here the CDR3 reads CASSSSGNSFSATDTQYF. The CDR3, as DNA: TGCGCCAGCAGCTCCTCCGGTAATAGTTTTTCCGCGACAGATACGCAGTATTTT. The complete variable domain, with remaining parts taken from reference TRBV5-1 and TRBJ2-3, reads KAGVTQTPRYLIKTRGQQVTLSCSPISGHRSVSWYQQTPGQGLQFLFEYFSETQRNKGNFPGRFSGRQFSNSRSEMNVSTLELGDSALYLCASSSSGNSFSATDTQYFGPGTRLTVL.

This chain links TRBV9 with TRBJ2-7; unclear D gene. Germline CDR1 and CDR2: SGDLS and YYNGEE. The CDR3 has 11 amino acids. Trimming left V 0 bases short and J 3 bases short, with 1 base between. This chain's CDR3 is CASSVGYEQYF. The CDR3 DNA sequence: TGTGCCAGCAGCGTAGGCTACGAGCAGTACTTC.

The chain is built from TRBV24-1 and TRBJ1-1; D perhaps matches TRBD1 (5 bases). Germline-derived CDR1 and CDR2 are KGHDR and SFDVKD. V lost 4 bases and J lost 1, with 6 bases in between. The CDR3 length is 13 residues. CDR3 residues: CATSEQGNTEAFF. CDR3 nucleotide sequence: TGTGCCACCAGTGAGCAGGGGAACACTGAAGCTTTCTTT.

The gene calls are TRBV6-6 and TRBJ1-2; the D gene is possibly TRBD1 (6 bases). Trimming cost V 5 bases and J 5 bases, with 18 bases left between them. The CDR3 loop spans 15 amino acids. CDR1 MNHNY and CDR2 SVGAGI come from the germline V gene (reference sequence). The CDR3 coding sequence is TGTGCCAGCAGTCCTACCGGGCAGGGGCGGTATGGCTACACCTTC. Translated: CASSPTGQGRYGYTF.

In its sample, this clone was seen once. CDR3 DNA sequence: TGTGCCAGCATTAGGGACAGGGGACCCTACGAGCAGTACTTC. Translating it yields CASIRDRGPYEQYF. The chain recombines TRBV2 with TRBJ2-7; 10 bases are a match to TRBD1. V shed 7 bases and J 2 bases; nucleotides not matched to a gene: 5. CDR1 is SNHLY and CDR2 is FYNNEI in the germline V gene. CDR3 length equals 14 residues.

The sample holds a few counts of this clone. This chain joins TRBV30 and TRBJ2-5; no definite D call. V lost 2 bases, J lost 4 bases, and 5 bases lay in between. The CDR3 totals 11 residues. Germline V lookup: CDR1 GTSNPN, CDR2 SVGIG (reference sequence). This CDR3 reads CAWSKTETQYF. Written as DNA, the CDR3 is TGTGCCTGGAGTAAAACAGAGACCCAGTACTTC. Based on the CDR3 plus reference TRBV30 and TRBJ2-5, the full variable domain is SQTIHQWPATLVQPVGSPLSLECTVEGTSNPNLYWYRQAAGRGLQLLFYSVGIGQISSEVPQNLSASRPQDRQFILSSKKLLLSDSGFYLCAWSKTETQYFGPGTRLLVL.

The rearrangement links TRBV6-6 to TRBJ2-7; 11 nucleotides agree with TRBD1. The J segment lost 3 bases and the V segment lost 6 bases, leaving 4 bases of the junction unmatched. The CDR3 is 14 residues long. The V gene's germline CDR1 is MNHNY and CDR2 SVGAGI (reference sequence). The CDR3: CASSDGTGGYEQYF. Here the CDR3 DNA reads TGTGCCAGCAGCGACGGGACAGGGGGCTACGAGCAGTACTTC.

The chain joins TRBV6-6 to TRBJ1-1, with D hard to call. Germline CDR1 reads MNHNY; CDR2 reads SVGAGI (reference sequence). There are 11 residues in the CDR3. The germline V and J ends were trimmed by 7 bases and 5 bases, with 8 bases remaining between them. The chain's CDR3 is CASTKRTEAFF. For the CDR3, the DNA is TGTGCCAGCACTAAGAGGACTGAAGCTTTCTTT.

The chain combines TRBV11-2 with TRBJ2-7, with D possibly being TRBD1 (6 bases). The germline V and J ends were trimmed by 5 bases and 4 bases, with 18 bases remaining between them. The germline V gene encodes CDR1 SGHAT and CDR2 FQNNGV. The CDR3 consists of 15 residues. In nucleotides, the CDR3 is TGTGCCAGCAGCCGCATACAGGGAAGGTGGTACGAGCAGTACTTC. This gives the protein CASSRIQGRWYEQYF. Together with reference TRBV11-2 and TRBJ2-7, the CDR3 gives the full variable domain: EAGVAQSPRYKIIEKRQSVAFWCNPISGHATLYWYQQILGQGPKLLIQFQNNGVVDDSQLPKDRFSAERLKGVDSTLKIQPAKLEDSAVYLCASSRIQGRWYEQYFGPGTRLTVT.

The genes are TRBV5-1 and TRBJ1-5, with 9 bases fitting TRBD1. CDR1 SGHRS and CDR2 YFSETQ come from the germline V gene. With V trimmed by 4 bases and J by 7 bases, 3 bases remained unmatched. The CDR3 runs to 13 residues. DNA of the CDR3: TGCGCCAGCAGCAGGACAGGGGCCCAGCCCCAGCATTTT. Translating gives CASSRTGAQPQHF.

V usage is TRBV6-2 or TRBV6-3 and J usage is TRBJ1-5; D call uncertain. In germline, CDR1 is MNHEY, CDR2 SVGEGT. The CDR3 contains 13 residues. Trimming removed 5 bases at V and 7 bases at J, with 12 bases between. As DNA, the CDR3 is TGTGCCAGCAGTGTAGTCGCGGAGCAGCCCCAGCATTTT. As protein: CASSVVAEQPQHF.

The chain carries TRBV30 and TRBJ2-7, with D tentatively TRBD1 (6 bases). Trimming left V 5 bases short and J 2 bases short, with 10 bases between. Germline CDR1 is GTSNPN and CDR2 is SVGIG (reference sequence). CDR3 length equals 12 residues. CDR3 in amino acids: CAWERGTYEQYF. Written as DNA, the CDR3 is TGTGCCTGGGAGAGGGGGACCTACGAGCAGTACTTC.